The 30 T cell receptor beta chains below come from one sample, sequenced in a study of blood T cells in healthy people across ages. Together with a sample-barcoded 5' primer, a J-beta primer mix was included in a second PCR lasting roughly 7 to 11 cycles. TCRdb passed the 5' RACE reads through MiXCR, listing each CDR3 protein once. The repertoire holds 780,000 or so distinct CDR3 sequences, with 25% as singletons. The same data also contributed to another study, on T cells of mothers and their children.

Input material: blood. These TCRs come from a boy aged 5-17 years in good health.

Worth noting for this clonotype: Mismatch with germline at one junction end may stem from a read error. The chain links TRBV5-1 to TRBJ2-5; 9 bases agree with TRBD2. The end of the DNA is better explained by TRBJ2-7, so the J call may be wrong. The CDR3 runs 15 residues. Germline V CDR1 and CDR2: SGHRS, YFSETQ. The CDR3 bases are TGTGCCAGCAGCCTGGGGGCGGGAGGGGCCTACGAGCAGTACTTC. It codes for CASSLGAGGAYEQYF.

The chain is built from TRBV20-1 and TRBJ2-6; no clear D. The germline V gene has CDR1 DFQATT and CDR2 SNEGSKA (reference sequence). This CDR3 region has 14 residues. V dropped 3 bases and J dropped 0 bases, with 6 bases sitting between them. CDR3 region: CSASHASGANVLTF. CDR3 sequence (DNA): TGCAGTGCTAGTCATGCCTCTGGGGCCAACGTCCTGACTTTC.

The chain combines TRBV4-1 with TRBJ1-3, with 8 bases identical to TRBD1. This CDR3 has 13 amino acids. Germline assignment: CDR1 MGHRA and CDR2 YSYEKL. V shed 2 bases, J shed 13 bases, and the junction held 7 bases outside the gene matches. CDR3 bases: TGCGCCAGCAGCCAATGGGACGGACAGGGAATATATTTT. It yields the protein CASSQWDGQGIYF.

The CDR3 DNA sequence: TGTGCCAGCAGCGTGTGGCGCGGGGGGACTGAAGCTTTCTTT. It specifies CASSVWRGGTEAFF. V usage is TRBV7-9 and J usage is TRBJ1-1, with D possibly TRBD1 on 5 matching bases. V was trimmed by 5 bases and J by 5 bases, leaving 15 bases between them. Germline assignment: CDR1 SEHNR and CDR2 FQNEAQ (reference sequence). The CDR3 is 14 residues long.

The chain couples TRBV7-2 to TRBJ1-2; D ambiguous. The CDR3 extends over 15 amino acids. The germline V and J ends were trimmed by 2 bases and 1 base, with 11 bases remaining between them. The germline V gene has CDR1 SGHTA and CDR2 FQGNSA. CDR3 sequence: CASSLTQTNNYGYTF. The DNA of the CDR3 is TGTGCCAGCAGCTTAACACAGACTAATAACTATGGCTACACCTTC.

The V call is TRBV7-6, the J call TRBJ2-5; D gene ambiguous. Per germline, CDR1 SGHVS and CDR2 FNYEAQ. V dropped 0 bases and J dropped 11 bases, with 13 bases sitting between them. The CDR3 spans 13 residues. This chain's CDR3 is CASSLAENLEQYF. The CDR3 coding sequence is TGTGCCAGCAGCTTAGCAGAGAACCTAGAGCAGTACTTC.

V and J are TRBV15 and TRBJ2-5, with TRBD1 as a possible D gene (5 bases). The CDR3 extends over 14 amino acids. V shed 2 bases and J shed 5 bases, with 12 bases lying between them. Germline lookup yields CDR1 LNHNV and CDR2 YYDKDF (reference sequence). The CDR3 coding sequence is TGTGCCACCAGCAGACAGGGATGGGTCGAGACCCAGTACTTC. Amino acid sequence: CATSRQGWVETQYF. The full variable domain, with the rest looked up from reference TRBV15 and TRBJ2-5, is DAMVIQNPRYQVTQFGKPVTLSCSQTLNHNVMYWYQQKSSQAPKLLFHYYDKDFNNEADTPDNFQSRRPNTSFCFLDIRSPGLGDTAMYLCATSRQGWVETQYFGPGTRLLVL.

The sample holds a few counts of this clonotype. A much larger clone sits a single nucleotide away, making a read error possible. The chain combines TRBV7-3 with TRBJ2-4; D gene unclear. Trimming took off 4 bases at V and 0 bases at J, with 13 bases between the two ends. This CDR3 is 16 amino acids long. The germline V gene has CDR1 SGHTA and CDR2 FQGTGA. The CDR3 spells CASSSTFTLAKNIQYF. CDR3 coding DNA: TGTGCCAGCAGCTCAACGTTCACACTAGCCAAAAACATTCAGTACTTC.

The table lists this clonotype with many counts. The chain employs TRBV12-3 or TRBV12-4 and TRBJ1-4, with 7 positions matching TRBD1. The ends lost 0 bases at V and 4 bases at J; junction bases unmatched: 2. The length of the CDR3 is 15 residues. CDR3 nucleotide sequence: TGTGCCAGCAGTTTAGCTGGACAGGTTAATGAAAAACTGTTTTTT. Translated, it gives CASSLAGQVNEKLFF.

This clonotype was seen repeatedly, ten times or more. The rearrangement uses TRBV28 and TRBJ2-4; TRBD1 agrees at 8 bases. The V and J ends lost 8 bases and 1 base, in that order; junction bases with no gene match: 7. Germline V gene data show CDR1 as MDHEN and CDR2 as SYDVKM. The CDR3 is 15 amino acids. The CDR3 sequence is CASQRSGGAKNIQYF. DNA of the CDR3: TGTGCCAGCCAAAGGTCAGGGGGCGCCAAAAACATTCAGTACTTC.

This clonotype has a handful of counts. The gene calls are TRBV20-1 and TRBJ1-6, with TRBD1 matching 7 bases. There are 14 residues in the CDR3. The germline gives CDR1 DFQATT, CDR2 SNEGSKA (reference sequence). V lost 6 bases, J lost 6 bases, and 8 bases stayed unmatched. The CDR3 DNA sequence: TGCAGTGCGCGAAGACAGGGTTCTAATTCACCCCTCCACTTT. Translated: CSARRQGSNSPLHF.

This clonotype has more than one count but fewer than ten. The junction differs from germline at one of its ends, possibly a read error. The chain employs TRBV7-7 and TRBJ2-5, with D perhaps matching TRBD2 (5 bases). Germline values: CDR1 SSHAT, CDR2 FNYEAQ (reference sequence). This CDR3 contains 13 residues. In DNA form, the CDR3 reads TGTGCTAGCAGCTTAGCGCCGGAAGAGACCCAGTACTTC. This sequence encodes CASSLAPEETQYF. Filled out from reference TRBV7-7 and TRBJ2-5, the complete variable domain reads GAGVSQSPRYKVTKRGQDVTLRCDPISSHATLYWYQQALGQGPEFLTYFNYEAQPDKSGLPSDRFSAERPEGSISTLTIQRTEQRDSAMYRCASSLAPEETQYFGPGTRLLVL.

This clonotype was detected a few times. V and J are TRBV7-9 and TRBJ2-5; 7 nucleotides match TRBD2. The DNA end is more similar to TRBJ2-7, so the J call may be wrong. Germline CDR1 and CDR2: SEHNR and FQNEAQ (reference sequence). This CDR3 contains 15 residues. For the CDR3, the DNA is TGTGCCAGCAGCTTCCAGTCCGCGGGAGCCTACGAGCAGTACTTC. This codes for CASSFQSAGAYEQYF.

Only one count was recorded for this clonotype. The CDR3 coding sequence is TGTGCCAGCAGCTTAGGGGGAGGGATATCCATGACCCAGTACTTC. It yields the protein CASSLGGGISMTQYF. The genes are TRBV7-2 and TRBJ2-5, with 7 bases identical to TRBD2. Germline V lookup: CDR1 SGHTA, CDR2 FQGNSA. CDR3 size: 15 residues. The trim removed 1 base at V and 7 bases at J, leaving 9 bases unmatched.

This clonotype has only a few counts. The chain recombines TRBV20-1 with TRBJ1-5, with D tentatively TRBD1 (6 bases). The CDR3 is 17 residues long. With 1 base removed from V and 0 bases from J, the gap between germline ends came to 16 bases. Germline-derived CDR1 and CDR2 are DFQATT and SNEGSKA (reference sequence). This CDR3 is CSARGEGGWSSNQPQHF. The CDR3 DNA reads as TGCAGTGCTAGAGGGGAGGGGGGCTGGAGTAGCAATCAGCCCCAGCATTTT.

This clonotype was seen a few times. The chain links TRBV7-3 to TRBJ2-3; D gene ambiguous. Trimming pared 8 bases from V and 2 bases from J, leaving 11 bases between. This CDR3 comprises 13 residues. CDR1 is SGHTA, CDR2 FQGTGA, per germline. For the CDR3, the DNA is TGTGCCAGCCGGGCGGAGAACACAGATACGCAGTATTTT. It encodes CASRAENTDTQYF.

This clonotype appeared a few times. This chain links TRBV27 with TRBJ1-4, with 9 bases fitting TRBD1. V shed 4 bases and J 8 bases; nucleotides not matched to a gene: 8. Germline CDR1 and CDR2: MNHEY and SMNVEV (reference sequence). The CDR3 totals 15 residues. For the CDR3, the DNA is TGTGCCAGCAGTTCCGGGACAGGGATGTACGAAAAACTGTTTTTT. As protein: CASSSGTGMYEKLFF.

CDR3 protein: CASGGWGGPYNEQFF. DNA of the CDR3: TGTGCCAGCGGGGGTTGGGGGGGGCCCTACAATGAGCAGTTCTTC. The chain is built from TRBV6-1 and TRBJ2-1, with D possibly matching TRBD2 (7 bases). CDR1 and CDR2 (germline): MNHNS, SASEGT. The V end lost 8 bases, the J end lost 2 bases, and 16 bases lay between the germline ends. The CDR3 extends over 15 amino acids.

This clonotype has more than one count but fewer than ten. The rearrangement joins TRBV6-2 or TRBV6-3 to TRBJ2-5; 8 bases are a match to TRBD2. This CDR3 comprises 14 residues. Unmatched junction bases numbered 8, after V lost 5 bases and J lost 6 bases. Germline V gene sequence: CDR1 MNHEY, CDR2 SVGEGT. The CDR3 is CASSRREDKKTQYF. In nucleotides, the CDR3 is TGTGCCAGCAGTCGGCGGGAGGACAAGAAGACCCAGTACTTC.

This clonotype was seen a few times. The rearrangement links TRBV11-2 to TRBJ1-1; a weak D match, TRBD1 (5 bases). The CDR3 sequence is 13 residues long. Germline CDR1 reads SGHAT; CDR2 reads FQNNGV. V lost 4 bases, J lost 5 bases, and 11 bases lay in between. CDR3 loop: CASSSGFWTEAFF. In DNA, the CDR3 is TGTGCCAGCAGCTCAGGGTTTTGGACTGAAGCTTTCTTT. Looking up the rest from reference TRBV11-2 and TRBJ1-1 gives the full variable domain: EAGVAQSPRYKIIEKRQSVAFWCNPISGHATLYWYQQILGQGPKLLIQFQNNGVVDDSQLPKDRFSAERLKGVDSTLKIQPAKLEDSAVYLCASSSGFWTEAFFGQGTRLTVV.

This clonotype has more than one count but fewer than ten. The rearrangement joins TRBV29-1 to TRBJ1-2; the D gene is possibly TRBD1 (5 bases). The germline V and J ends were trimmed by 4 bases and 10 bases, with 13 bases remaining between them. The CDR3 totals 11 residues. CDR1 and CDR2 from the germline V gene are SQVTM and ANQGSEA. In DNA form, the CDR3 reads TGCAGCGTTGTACCGGGGGTGGACTACACCTTC. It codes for CSVVPGVDYTF.

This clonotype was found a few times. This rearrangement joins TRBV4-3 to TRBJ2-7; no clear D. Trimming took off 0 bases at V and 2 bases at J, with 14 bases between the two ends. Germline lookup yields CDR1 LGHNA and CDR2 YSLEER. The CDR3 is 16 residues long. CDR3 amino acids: CASSQEYLGVPYEQYF. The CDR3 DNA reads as TGCGCCAGCAGCCAAGAGTACCTTGGGGTCCCCTACGAGCAGTACTTC.

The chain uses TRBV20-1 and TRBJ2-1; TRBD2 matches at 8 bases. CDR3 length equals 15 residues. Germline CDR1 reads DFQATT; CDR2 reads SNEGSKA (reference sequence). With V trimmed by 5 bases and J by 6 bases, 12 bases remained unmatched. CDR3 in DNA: TGCAGTGCTCAATGGGCGGGGGGTCAGGGCAATGAGCAGTTCTTC. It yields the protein CSAQWAGGQGNEQFF.

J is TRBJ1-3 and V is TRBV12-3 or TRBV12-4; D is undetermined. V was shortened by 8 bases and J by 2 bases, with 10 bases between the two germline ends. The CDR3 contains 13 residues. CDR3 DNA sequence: TGTGCCAGCTCCGGGCCCCCTGGAAACACCATATATTTT. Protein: CASSGPPGNTIYF.

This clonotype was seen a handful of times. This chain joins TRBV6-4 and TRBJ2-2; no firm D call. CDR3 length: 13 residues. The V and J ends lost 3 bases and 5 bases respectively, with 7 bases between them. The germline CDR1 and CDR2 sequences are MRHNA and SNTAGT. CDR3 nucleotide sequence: TGTGCCAGCAGTGATCAGATAACCGGGGAGCTGTTTTTT. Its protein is CASSDQITGELFF.

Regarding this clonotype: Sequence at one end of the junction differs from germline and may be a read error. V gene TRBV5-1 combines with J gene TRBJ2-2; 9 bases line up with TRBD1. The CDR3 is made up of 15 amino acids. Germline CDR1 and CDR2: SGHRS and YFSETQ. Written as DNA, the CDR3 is TGCGTCAGCAGCTGGGACAGGGTGAACACCGGGGAGCTGTTTTTT. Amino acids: CVSSWDRVNTGELFF. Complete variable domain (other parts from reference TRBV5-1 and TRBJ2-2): KAGVTQTPRYLIKTRGQQVTLSCSPISGHRSVSWYQQTPGQGLQFLFEYFSETQRNKGNFPGRFSGRQFSNSRSEMNVSTLELGDSALYLCVSSWDRVNTGELFFGEGSRLTVL.

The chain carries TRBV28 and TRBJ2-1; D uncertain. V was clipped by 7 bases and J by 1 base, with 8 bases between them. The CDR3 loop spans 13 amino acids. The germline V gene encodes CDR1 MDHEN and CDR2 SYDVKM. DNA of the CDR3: TGTGCCAGCAACCTGGATTCCTACAATGAGCAGTTCTTC. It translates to CASNLDSYNEQFF.

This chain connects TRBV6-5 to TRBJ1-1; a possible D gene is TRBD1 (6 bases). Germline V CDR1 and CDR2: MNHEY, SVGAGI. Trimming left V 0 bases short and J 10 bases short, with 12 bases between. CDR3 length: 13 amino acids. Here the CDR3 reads CASSYSAGERAFF. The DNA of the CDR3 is TGTGCCAGCAGTTACTCAGCAGGGGAGCGAGCTTTCTTT.

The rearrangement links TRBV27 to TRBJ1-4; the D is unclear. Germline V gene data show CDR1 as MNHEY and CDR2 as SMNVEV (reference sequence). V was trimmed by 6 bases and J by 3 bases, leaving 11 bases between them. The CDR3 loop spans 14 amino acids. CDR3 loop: CASRLVPSNEKLFF. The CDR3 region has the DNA TGTGCCAGCAGGCTTGTGCCCTCTAATGAAAAACTGTTTTTT.

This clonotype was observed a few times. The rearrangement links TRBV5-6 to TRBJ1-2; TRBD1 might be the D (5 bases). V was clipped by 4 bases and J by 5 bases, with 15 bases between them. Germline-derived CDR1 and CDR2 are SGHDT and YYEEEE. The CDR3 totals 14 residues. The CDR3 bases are TGTGCCAGCAGCCCACAGGCGAACGCTTATGGCTACACCTTC. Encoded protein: CASSPQANAYGYTF.